This is a list of T cell receptor beta chains from one sample in a study of T cell repertoires in cytomegalovirus infection. For these receptors, no antigen is known. MiXCR, run by TCRdb on the reads, gives a single entry per CDR3 protein. The data hold roughly 570,000 distinct CDR3 sequences, with about 39% observed a single time. Sequenced here: cultured PBMCs, sampled from culture after CMV antigen stimulation. Receptor source: a human donor in good health (CMV status not recorded). Some clones in this sample may be carry-over from other donors' samples. Each CDR3 is given with its conserved first and last residue. A D gene is named only where the DNA matches it firmly. A row's size may be missing; if present it is once, few, many or a size class.

TRBJ2-7	TRBD2	-	TRBV12-3/TRBV12-4	CASGPGGFYEQYF	TGTGCCAGCGGGCCCGGGGGGTTCTACGAGCAGTACTTC
TRBJ2-5	-	many	TRBV7-2	CASSFGGGETQYF	TGTGCCAGCAGCTTCGGGGGAGGAGAGACCCAGTACTTC
TRBJ2-1	TRBD2	-	TRBV20-1	CSASDGRGGIDEQFF	TGCAGTGCTAGTGATGGGCGGGGGGGCATCGATGAGCAGTTCTTC
TRBJ2-1	TRBD2	-	TRBV5-1	CASSLASGRARNEQFF	TGCGCCAGCAGCTTGGCTAGCGGGAGGGCCAGAAATGAGCAGTTCTTC
TRBJ2-7	-	few	TRBV7-9	CASSLETDHYEQYF	TGTGCCAGCAGCTTAGAGACGGACCACTACGAGCAGTACTTC
TRBJ1-2	TRBD1	few	TRBV7-2	CASSLGQGTGGWGYTF	TGTGCCAGCAGCTTGGGGCAGGGGACAGGGGGCTGGGGCTACACCTTC
TRBJ2-7	-	-	TRBV27	CASSVIQGPVYEQYF	TGTGCCAGCAGTGTCATACAGGGTCCTGTCTACGAGCAGTACTTC
TRBJ1-1	-	-	TRBV6-2/TRBV6-3	CASSYYGEAFF	TGTGCCAGCAGTTATTACGGAGAAGCTTTCTTT
TRBJ2-1	-	few	TRBV7-2	CASSLMQGDNEQFF	TGTGCCAGCAGCCTGATGCAGGGCGACAATGAGCAGTTCTTC
TRBJ2-3	-	few	TRBV20-1	CSAYPRGGGRTDTQYF	TGCAGTGCTTACCCGCGGGGCGGGGGCCGCACAGATACGCAGTATTTT
TRBJ1-5	TRBD1	-	TRBV7-8	CASSLEGASNQPQHF	TGTGCCAGCAGCTTAGAGGGGGCCAGCAATCAGCCCCAGCATTTT
TRBJ2-1	TRBD2	-	TRBV6-1	CASTPLAGRNEQFF	TGTGCCAGCACCCCCCTAGCGGGGCGCAATGAGCAGTTCTTC
TRBJ1-2	TRBD1	-	TRBV10-3	CAISATGDGYTF	TGTGCCATCAGTGCGACAGGGGATGGCTACACCTTC
TRBJ2-1	-	once	TRBV13	CASSSPLSDSKQFF	TGTGCCAGCAGCTCCCCCCTCTCGGACTCTAAGCAGTTCTTC
TRBJ1-2	TRBD1	-	TRBV6-1	CASSGSGQGVYGYTF	TGTGCCAGCAGTGGATCGGGACAGGGAGTCTATGGCTACACCTTC
TRBJ2-1	TRBD2	-	TRBV6-6	CASRETSGGNYNEQFF	TGTGCCAGCAGGGAAACTAGCGGGGGTAACTACAATGAGCAGTTCTTC
TRBJ2-1	TRBD2	-	TRBV20-1	CSAGGLAGGLYNEQFF	TGCAGTGCTGGGGGACTAGCGGGAGGATTGTACAATGAGCAGTTCTTC
TRBJ2-1	TRBD2	-	TRBV7-2	CASRGGQNEQFF	TGTGCCAGCCGGGGGGGTCAGAATGAGCAGTTCTTC
TRBJ2-7	-	-	TRBV6-6	CASSYSRDSPDIRYF	TGTGCCAGCAGTTACTCGCGGGACAGCCCTGATATCCGCTACTTC
TRBJ2-1	-	-	TRBV6-1	CASSPLTYSYNEQFF	TGTGCCAGCAGTCCATTGACATACTCCTACAATGAGCAGTTCTTC
TRBJ2-5	TRBD2	-	TRBV28	CASAGASGGKETQYF	TGTGCCAGCGCGGGGGCTAGCGGGGGGAAAGAGACCCAGTACTTC
TRBJ2-7	-	-	TRBV6-1	CASSEGTWDEQYF	TGTGCCAGCAGTGAGGGGACCTGGGACGAGCAGTACTTC
TRBJ2-5	TRBD2	-	TRBV20-1	CSARWGGRSKETQYF	TGCAGTGCCCGATGGGGCGGGAGGAGTAAAGAGACCCAGTACTTC
TRBJ2-2	TRBD2	-	TRBV12-3/TRBV12-4	CASSLLGLAGYTGELFF	TGTGCCAGCAGTTTACTCGGACTAGCGGGGTACACCGGGGAGCTGTTTTTT
TRBJ2-7	-	-	TRBV6-6	CASHTGSSYEQYF	TGTGCCAGTCACACAGGGAGCTCCTACGAGCAGTACTTC
TRBJ2-3	TRBD2	-	TRBV15	CATSHTRGGESTDTQYF	TGTGCCACCAGCCATACCCGCGGGGGGGAAAGCACAGATACGCAGTATTTT
TRBJ2-3	TRBD2	-	TRBV11-3	CASSSRTSGTDTQYF	TGTGCCAGCAGCTCACGGACTAGCGGCACAGATACGCAGTATTTT
TRBJ2-1	-	many	TRBV7-2	CASSLEETTMKQFF	TGTGCCAGCAGCTTAGAGGAGACTACAATGAAGCAGTTCTTC
TRBJ1-3	-	many	TRBV12-3/TRBV12-4	CASSPDGNTIYF	TGTGCCAGCAGTCCAGATGGAAACACCATATATTTT
TRBJ2-5	-	-	TRBV5-1	CASSVTVWGEETQYF	TGCGCCAGCAGCGTAACCGTTTGGGGAGAAGAGACCCAGTACTTC
TRBJ1-2	TRBD1	-	TRBV7-2	CASSPDRGIGYGYTF	TGTGCCAGCAGCCCGGACAGGGGGATAGGCTATGGCTACACCTTC
TRBJ1-6	-	-	TRBV7-2	CASSFWAKDSPLHF	TGTGCCAGCAGCTTCTGGGCTAAGGATTCACCCCTCCACTTT
TRBJ1-2	TRBD1	few	TRBV12-3/TRBV12-4	CASSPDRVRGYTF	TGTGCCAGCAGCCCGGACAGGGTCCGCGGCTACACCTTC
TRBJ2-3	TRBD2	few	TRBV7-8	CASSLPPGLGTDTQYF	TGTGCCAGCAGCCTCCCTCCGGGACTAGGAACAGATACGCAGTATTTT
TRBJ1-4	-	many	TRBV7-2	CASSLALGREDGKLFF	TGTGCCAGCAGCTTAGCGCTGGGACGCGAAGACGGAAAACTGTTTTTT
TRBJ2-7	TRBD1	-	TRBV23-1	CASSQSRYRGDYEQYF	TGCGCCAGCAGTCAATCAAGGTACAGGGGCGACTACGAGCAGTACTTC
TRBJ2-7	-	-	TRBV11-2	CASSRSGNYEQYF	TGTGCCAGCAGCCGTAGCGGAAACTACGAGCAGTACTTC
TRBJ2-4	TRBD1	-	TRBV7-9	CASSAPPGQMLAKNIQYF	TGTGCCAGCAGCGCACCTCCGGGACAGATGTTAGCCAAAAACATTCAGTACTTC
TRBJ2-1	-	-	TRBV6-1	CASGGGQSSYNEQFF	TGTGCCTCAGGCGGAGGGCAGAGCTCCTACAATGAGCAGTTCTTC
TRBJ1-4	TRBD1	few	TRBV19	CASTSSSGQVEKLFF	TGTGCCAGTACCTCCTCCTCGGGACAGGTTGAAAAACTGTTTTTT
TRBJ2-2	-	few	TRBV11-2	CASRGRINTGELFF	TGTGCCAGCAGAGGAAGGATTAACACCGGGGAGCTGTTTTTT
TRBJ2-7	-	few	TRBV11-2	CASSPGTRGSYEQYF	TGTGCCAGCAGCCCGGGAACTAGGGGGTCCTACGAGCAGTACTTC
TRBJ2-4	-	-	TRBV23-1	CASERIGGRAKNIQYF	TGCGCCAGCGAGCGTATCGGGGGTCGGGCCAAAAACATTCAGTACTTC
TRBJ2-1	-	few	TRBV5-5	CASSLFLGYSSYNEQFF	TGTGCCAGCAGCTTGTTCCTGGGATATAGCTCCTACAATGAGCAGTTCTTC
TRBJ1-5	-	-	TRBV7-2	CASSLLPASIQPQHF	TGTGCCAGCAGCTTACTACCGGCTAGCATTCAGCCCCAGCATTTT
TRBJ1-1	-	-	TRBV6-1	CASSEDVEGNTEAFF	TGTGCCAGCAGTGAAGATGTAGAGGGCAACACTGAAGCTTTCTTT
TRBJ2-2	-	few	TRBV5-3	CASSLDTSSGELFF	TGTGCCAGCAGCTTGGACACTAGCTCCGGGGAGCTGTTTTTT
TRBJ1-4	-	-	TRBV7-2	CASSPRHATNEKLFF	TGTGCCAGCAGCCCCCGGCATGCAACTAATGAAAAACTGTTTTTT